The entry below describes one TCR beta chain. In its sample, this clone was seen once. This clone's antigen is unknown. Base qualities are not provided; no much larger clone lies one nucleotide away. The CDR3 goes from the cysteine to the phenylalanine over 15 residues. CDR3 DNA only is kept here, 45 bases in frame from base 1. Unmatched junction bases come to 9, with V trimmed by 1 base and J by 6 bases. The germline V gene gives CDR1 as SGHRS and CDR2 as YFSETQ. This entry belongs to a study of T cell responses to AZD1222 COVID-19 vaccine (dated by TCRdb to the early 2020s). Study-wide context: AZD1222 recipients with second doses at about 4 weeks or about 12 weeks were pooled, because spike-specific TCR depth and breadth did not differ between schedules. TCR sequencing was performed for about 240 trial participants, of whom around 200 were given two doses of AZD1222 and approximately 25 were given two doses of MenACWY control vaccine. Trial participants were enrolled by age into subgroups of 18-55, 56-69 and 70-plus years, and roughly 150, 30 and 60 TCR-sequenced participants, respectively, were included in these subgroups.

Interpreted using the paper, the time point label stands for: baseline before first vaccination. Samples from vaccinated people were obtained from the UK trials COV001 and COV002, which included a single-blind randomized controlled phase 2/3 trial of AZD1222 (ChAdOx1 nCoV-19) in healthy adults. For TCRbeta chain sequencing, PBMC samples were collected from trial participants at day 0 and at day 28 after the second dose. Study-wide conclusions, independent of this receptor: Conclusions about previously exposed vaccinees are limited, since just six or seven AZD1222 recipients were seropositive for SARS-CoV-2 at baseline. Participants were mostly white British and included more females than males, and it was suggested by the authors that clonal diversity may have been underestimated. Because no day 14 peak-response samples were available, the repertoires could be characterized only after the peak T cell response. The vaccine-associated CD4 TCRs covered the entire spike protein, and the dominant responses fell in regions 160-218 and 743-854. Spike-specific TCR breadth and depth rose significantly after two AZD1222 doses compared with day 0 and with MenACWY recipients. Epitopes outside the regions mutated in the B.1.351 and B.1.1.7 variants were reportedly recognized by nearly half of the unique spike-specific TCRs. The 56-69-year group was small, and its depth increase did not reach significance, likely because of low power.

The CDR3 regions of human TCRbeta chains were subjected to immunosequencing. Per the source publication's procedure: Repertoire TCRs were matched against a reference library of SARS-CoV-2-specific TCRs generated with the MIRA antigen-specificity platform. Breadth was defined as the fraction of unique TCRs that were SARS-CoV-2-associated, and depth was defined as the fraction of total T cells that were SARS-CoV-2-associated. Each spike-specific TCR was assigned to its reactive spike region and to a CD4 or CD8 class using the MIRA data. Log10-transformed breadth and depth values were compared by one-way ANOVA with Sidak's multiple comparisons tests. TCRdb limited this immuneACCESS table to in-frame rearrangements with V and J called. A share of clones is missing; checked studies link under half to unresolved V genes, and the rest is unexplained. V and J calls plus clone size are reproduced from that table; the DNA served to infer D and trimming. Present in this sample are about 55,000 clones, more than 80% of which were seen just once. In total, the top ten clones hold around 2% of the sample.

This clonotype originated in an adult in good health. The sequence is built from TRBV5-1 and TRBJ2-7, and 8 bases in between align with TRBD1. This specimen was peripheral blood, taken on day 0 of AZD1222 vaccination. The CDR3 is CASSLRTGSPLEQYF. The DNA sequence is TGCGCCAGCAGCTTGAGGACAGGGAGCCCTCTCGAGCAGTACTTC.